These 15 T cell receptor beta chains were sequenced from one sample in a study of T cell responses to AZD1222 COVID-19 vaccine. Sequenced by immunoSEQ multiplex PCR; TCRdb stores in-frame clones only, minus some. Of 150,000 to 190,000 clones in the sample, 90% were seen once. Sample: peripheral blood, taken on day 0 of AZD1222 vaccination. These receptors all stem from an adult in good health.

The sample holds one count of this clone. The chain joins TRBV4-1 to TRBJ2-3; 10 bases match TRBD2. The germline V gene has CDR1 MGHRA and CDR2 YSYEKL. This CDR3 is built from 18 residues. J was trimmed by 6 bases and V by 0 bases; bases with no gene match: 12. The CDR3 bases are TGCGCCAGCAGCCAAGATAGGGGCCTAGCGGGAGTGGACGATACGCAGTATTTT. Its protein is CASSQDRGLAGVDDTQYF.

V usage is TRBV6-5 and J usage is TRBJ2-3; D is ambiguous. CDR3 size: 15 residues. Looked up from germline, CDR1 is MNHEY and CDR2 is SVGAGI. V dropped 8 bases and J dropped 2 bases, with 17 bases sitting between them. The CDR3 region has the DNA TGTGCCAGCTTGACCCCGAACAAGTTCACAGATACGCAGTATTTT. Its translation: CASLTPNKFTDTQYF.

This clone appeared a few times. V usage is TRBV7-3 and J usage is TRBJ2-5; a possible D gene is TRBD1 (7 bases). CDR3 length equals 15 residues. The germline CDR1 and CDR2 sequences are SGHTA and FQGTGA. Trimming removed 5 bases from V and 4 bases from J, with 17 bases in between. In DNA, the CDR3 is TGTGCCAGCAGCCCCCAGGGGGGTTCGGGAGAGACCCAGTACTTC. Its protein is CASSPQGGSGETQYF.

This clone has a count of ten or more. The V call is TRBV7-3, the J call TRBJ2-1; 7 bases are a match to TRBD2. Trimming took 5 bases from V and 5 from J; bases not matched to a gene: 9. The CDR3 covers 15 residues. The germline CDR1 and CDR2 sequences are SGHTA and FQGTGA. The CDR3: CASSHRGGFNNEQFF. For the CDR3, the DNA is TGTGCCAGCAGCCACCGGGGAGGGTTTAACAATGAGCAGTTCTTC.

The genes are TRBV28 and TRBJ2-7; unclear D gene. This CDR3 region has 14 residues. Germline V gene sequence: CDR1 MDHEN, CDR2 SYDVKM. V dropped 5 bases and J dropped 3 bases, with 14 bases sitting between them. CDR3 in DNA: TGTGCCAGCAGTCCGCCTGGCGATAACTACGAGCAGTACTTC. It is translated as CASSPPGDNYEQYF.

The chain joins TRBV4-2 to TRBJ2-7, with 9 bases lining up with TRBD1. The CDR3 length is 14 residues. Trimming removed 5 bases from V and 2 bases from J; junction bases left unmatched: 4. The V gene's germline CDR1 is LGHNA and CDR2 YNFKEQ. The chain's CDR3 is CASSKGTGTYEQYF. CDR3 DNA: TGTGCCAGCAGCAAAGGGACAGGGACCTACGAGCAGTACTTC.

This chain joins TRBV4-1 and TRBJ2-3; 11 nucleotides match TRBD2. The germline CDR1 and CDR2 sequences are MGHRA and YSYEKL. This CDR3 comprises 17 residues. V was pared by 0 bases and J by 4 bases, with 6 bases of the junction left unmatched. CDR3 coding DNA: TGCGCCAGCAGCCAAGAGAGGGTAGCGGGAGGGGCAGATACGCAGTATTTT. Translating gives CASSQERVAGGADTQYF.

Here the CDR3 DNA reads TGTGCCAGTAGTGCCCCGGGACCCCGGGGCGAAAAACTGTTTTTT. Translation: CASSAPGPRGEKLFF. V usage is TRBV19 and J usage is TRBJ1-4; maybe TRBD1 (5 bases). Trimming took off 5 bases at V and 8 bases at J, with 18 bases between the two ends. Germline V CDR1 and CDR2: LNHDA, SQIVND (reference sequence). This CDR3 has 15 residues. Supplemented by reference TRBV19 and TRBJ1-4, the full variable domain reads DGGITQSPKYLFRKEGQNVTLSCEQNLNHDAMYWYRQDPGQGLRLIYYSQIVNDFQKGDIAEGYSVSREKKESFPLTVTSAQKNPTAFYLCASSAPGPRGEKLFFGSGTQLSVL.

This chain connects TRBV7-9 to TRBJ2-2; D remains unclear. The germline gives CDR1 SEHNR, CDR2 FQNEAQ (reference sequence). Trimming removed 6 bases from V and 5 bases from J, with 4 bases in between. The CDR3 has 11 amino acids. The CDR3, as DNA: TGTGCCAGCAGTAGGACCGGGGAGCTGTTTTTT. This encodes CASSRTGELFF.

This clone was picked up a small number of times. CDR3 DNA: TGTGCCAGCAGCTTAGTGACGGGACCTTCTATGACAGATACGCAGTATTTT. Its protein product is CASSLVTGPSMTDTQYF. This sequence joins TRBV7-6 and TRBJ2-3, with D tentatively TRBD1 or TRBD2 (5 bases each). CDR1 SGHVS and CDR2 FNYEAQ come from the germline V gene. V lost 1 base and J 3 bases, leaving 17 bases between the germline ends. CDR3 length: 17 residues.

This chain joins TRBV11-2 and TRBJ2-3, with D perhaps TRBD1 (6 bases). The CDR3 is 14 residues long. Deletions cut 5 bases from V and 6 bases from J, with 15 bases between. Per germline, CDR1 SGHAT and CDR2 FQNNGV. In DNA, the CDR3 is TGTGCCAGCAGCCTAGGACAGCCCTCTGATACGCAGTATTTT. Translation gives CASSLGQPSDTQYF.

The chain has TRBV9 and TRBJ1-1, with D unresolved. V lost 4 bases to trimming and J lost 2 bases, with 12 bases between them. The CDR3 has 14 residues. Germline assignment: CDR1 SGDLS and CDR2 YYNGEE. In DNA form, the CDR3 reads TGTGCCAGCAGCCCAGCCCTGGTTAACACTGAAGCTTTCTTT. The encoded protein is CASSPALVNTEAFF.

The chain is built from TRBV2 and TRBJ2-7, with a weak D call TRBD2 (5 bases). CDR1 and CDR2 (germline): SNHLY, FYNNEI. The CDR3 sequence is 11 residues long. The germline V and J ends were trimmed by 6 bases and 10 bases, with 13 bases remaining between them. For the CDR3, the DNA is TGTGCCAGCAGGGATATACCGGGACAGTACTTC. Translation gives CASRDIPGQYF.

The J gene is TRBJ1-6, the V gene TRBV6-5; D call uncertain. The germline V gene has CDR1 MNHEY and CDR2 SVGAGI. The CDR3 extends over 15 amino acids. V lost 0 bases, J lost 10 bases, and 13 bases lay in between. CDR3 sequence (DNA): TGTGCCAGCAGTTACTCCTGGGGATCGGTGTCACCCCTCCACTTT. It is translated as CASSYSWGSVSPLHF.

This clone was detected only once. The V and J genes are TRBV14 and TRBJ1-2, with a possible D match to TRBD1 (6 bases). Germline V gene lookup returns CDR1 SGHDN and CDR2 FVKESK. The CDR3 covers 13 residues. The ends were cut back, 4 bases at V and 4 bases at J, with 10 bases in the middle. The CDR3 DNA sequence: TGTGCCAGCAGCCCACAGGGATTCTATGGCTACACCTTC. Protein sequence: CASSPQGFYGYTF.